Listed here are 15 T cell receptor beta chains from one sample, sequenced in a study of T-cell reconstitution after alpha-beta-depleted transplantation in children. Unique molecular identifiers were incorporated during preparation of the TCRbeta library. Each CDR3 protein is one row after TCRdb ran MiXCR on the PCR reads. The repertoire holds about 200,000 distinct CDR3 sequences, with under 8.5% as singletons. The sequences come from PBMCs, mostly from graft donor cells, collected 360 days after TCRalphabeta/CD19-depleted stem cell transplant. These receptors all come from a male patient between 2 and 15 years old who had a stem cell transplant for acute myeloid leukemia, so the T cells may come from the graft donor.

The chain carries TRBV12-3 or TRBV12-4 and TRBJ2-5; perhaps D is TRBD1 or TRBD2 (5 bases each). The V gene lost 3 bases and the J gene lost 5 bases, with 10 bases spanning the gap. CDR3 length: 13 residues. The CDR3 loop reads CASSFRAGETQYF. The CDR3 nucleotides read TGTGCCAGCAGTTTCAGGGCGGGCGAGACCCAGTACTTC.

This clonotype was recorded many times. The genes are TRBV12-3 or TRBV12-4 and TRBJ2-1; D unclear. V was trimmed by 3 bases and J by 7 bases, leaving 13 bases between them. The CDR3 loop spans 14 amino acids. CDR3 sequence reads: CASSFEIGSNEQFF. In DNA form, the CDR3 reads TGTGCCAGCAGTTTCGAAATAGGCAGTAATGAGCAGTTCTTC.

This chain connects TRBV5-1 to TRBJ2-5; 8 nucleotides agree with TRBD1. The CDR3 length is 13 residues. Unmatched junction bases numbered 6, after V lost 6 bases and J lost 5 bases. Looked up from germline, CDR1 is SGHRS and CDR2 is YFSETQ. CDR3 in DNA: TGCGCCAGCACCTGGGACAGGAAGGAGACCCAGTACTTC. Residues: CASTWDRKETQYF.

Ten or more counts support this clonotype. V gene TRBV6-5 combines with J gene TRBJ2-4; D tentatively reads TRBD1 or TRBD2 (6 bases each). Trimming removed 0 bases at V and 3 bases at J, with 12 bases between. The CDR3 is 16 residues long. The germline CDR1 and CDR2 sequences are MNHEY and SVGAGI. For the CDR3, the DNA is TGTGCCAGCAGTTACTCAAACGGGGGCGGCAAAAACATTCAGTACTTC. As protein: CASSYSNGGGKNIQYF.

This clonotype was observed many times. The chain couples TRBV15 to TRBJ1-2; D remains unclear. Germline V lookup: CDR1 LNHNV, CDR2 YYDKDF (reference sequence). The CDR3 extends over 14 amino acids. V was trimmed by 0 bases and J by 4 bases, leaving 9 bases between them. The CDR3 loop is CATSRDRKTYGYTF. The CDR3 coding sequence is TGTGCCACCAGCAGAGATCGGAAAACCTATGGCTACACCTTC.

At least ten counts were recorded for this clonotype. The chain combines TRBV10-3 with TRBJ2-2; 8 nucleotides line up with TRBD1. The V segment lost 7 bases and the J segment 1 base; nucleotides outside the gene matches: 2. Germline CDR1 and CDR2: ENHRY and SYGVKD. CDR3 length: 14 amino acids. In DNA form, the CDR3 reads TGTGCCATCAAAGGGACAGGGAACACCGGGGAGCTGTTTTTT. This gives the protein CAIKGTGNTGELFF.

The CDR3 sequence: CASSPASGAKETQYF. The CDR3 DNA is TGTGCCAGCAGTCCAGCCAGCGGGGCAAAAGAGACCCAGTACTTC. The chain joins TRBV28 to TRBJ2-5; 7 bases map to TRBD2. The CDR3 extends over 15 amino acids. V trimming: 5 bases; J trimming: 3 bases; junction bases outside the gene matches: 9. CDR1 and CDR2 from the germline V gene are MDHEN and SYDVKM.

In its sample, this clonotype was seen many times. The chain employs TRBV18 and TRBJ2-7; TRBD2 matches at 16 bases. The CDR3 sequence is 16 residues long. CDR1 is KGHSH and CDR2 is LQKENI in the germline V gene. V lost 2 bases to trimming and J lost 3 bases; unmatched junction nucleotides: 1. The CDR3 protein is CASSPGTSGRVYEQYF. The CDR3 nucleotides read TGTGCCAGCTCACCAGGGACTAGCGGGAGGGTCTACGAGCAGTACTTC.

This clonotype was counted between two and nine times. The chain carries TRBV20-1 and TRBJ2-5; D call uncertain. CDR1 is DFQATT and CDR2 is SNEGSKA in the germline V gene (reference sequence). The CDR3 length is 13 residues. Deletions cut 3 bases from V and 4 bases from J, with 12 bases between. The CDR3 nucleotides are TGCAGTGCTAGGATCCAGGAAAGAGAGACCCAGTACTTC. It codes for CSARIQERETQYF.

This clonotype occurred a few times. The J gene is TRBJ2-5, the V gene TRBV18; 12 bases line up with TRBD2. J was trimmed by 2 bases and V by 3 bases; bases with no gene match: 13. CDR1 is KGHSH and CDR2 is LQKENI in the germline V gene. This CDR3 region has 19 residues. The CDR3 sequence: CASSPGLAGSIRAQETQYF. The CDR3 DNA sequence: TGTGCCAGCTCACCCGGACTAGCGGGATCGATTCGGGCACAAGAGACCCAGTACTTC.

In this sample, this clonotype turned up many times. The V gene is TRBV20-1, the J gene TRBJ2-4, with D perhaps TRBD1 or TRBD2 (5 bases each). Trimming took off 3 bases at V and 2 bases at J, with 11 bases between the two ends. There are 14 residues in the CDR3. The germline V gene has CDR1 DFQATT and CDR2 SNEGSKA (reference sequence). Written as DNA, the CDR3 is TGCAGTGCTAGGGGTGGGGGAACCAAAAACATTCAGTACTTC. It specifies CSARGGGTKNIQYF.

This clonotype was observed at least ten times. The chain recombines TRBV29-1 with TRBJ2-3; possible D gene TRBD1, 6 bases. The V gene's germline CDR1 is SQVTM and CDR2 ANQGSEA. The V and J ends lost 5 bases and 9 bases respectively, with 18 bases between them. CDR3 length: 13 residues. For the CDR3, the DNA is TGCAGCGTTACCCGACAGGCGAGGGGGACGCAGTATTTT. Its translation: CSVTRQARGTQYF.

This clonotype occurred many times. The rearrangement links TRBV7-9 to TRBJ2-7, with D possibly matching TRBD2 (6 bases). This CDR3 region has 11 residues. Germline CDR1 and CDR2: SEHNR and FQNEAQ (reference sequence). Deletions cut 5 bases from V and 6 bases from J, with 8 bases between. The CDR3 DNA sequence: TGTGCCAGCAGCCAGACTAGCGAGCAGTACTTC. Protein product: CASSQTSEQYF.

A few counts support this clonotype. This chain uses TRBV12-3 or TRBV12-4 with TRBJ2-4; D gene unclear. The CDR3 sequence is 12 residues long. V was shortened by 5 bases and J by 9 bases, with 11 bases between the two germline ends. The CDR3 loop reads CASSPPAVIQYF. DNA of the CDR3: TGTGCCAGCAGTCCCCCCGCAGTCATTCAGTACTTC.

This clonotype was seen a handful of times. The gene calls are TRBV20-1 and TRBJ2-5; 7 bases map to TRBD1. V trimming: 6 bases; J trimming: 3 bases; junction bases outside the gene matches: 4. This CDR3 spans 12 amino acids. Germline CDR1 reads DFQATT; CDR2 reads SNEGSKA (reference sequence). This CDR3 is CSADGTEETQYF. CDR3 DNA sequence: TGCAGTGCCGACGGGACAGAAGAGACCCAGTACTTC.